This TCR beta chain is drawn from a study of beta chain features in type 1 diabetes. Concerning this clone itself: The antigen is not known.

Every bit of the isolated RNA underwent reverse transcription, so sequencing read expressed TCRB transcripts. The protocol was immunoSEQ multiplex PCR, while the TCRdb copy is restricted to in-frame clones and leaves out a portion. The top ten clones hold around 0.44% of a sample with 300,000 to 350,000 clones, approximately 8.2% of them seen once. With 7 bases clipped from V and 3 bases from J, the junction kept 2 bases outside the gene matches. CDR3 length: 13 amino acids. Germline lookup yields CDR1 SNHLY and CDR2 FYNNEI. General study findings and limits: Naive, central memory and Treg TCRB repertoires appeared more alike in patients than in healthy donors.

Material for sequencing was central memory CD4+ T cells from blood. The chain links TRBV2 to TRBJ2-2; 7 bases line up with TRBD1. This clonotype was sampled from a woman aged 18-30 years in good health. The CDR3 reads CASTGTDTGELFF. CDR3 coding DNA: TGTGCCAGCACCGGGACAGACACCGGGGAGCTGTTTTTT.